The sample holds many counts of the clone carrying this T cell receptor (beta chain). TCRdb re-called the RT-PCR reads with MiXCR, one entry per CDR3 protein. Altogether hundreds of thousands of distinct CDR3 sequences are present, approximately 15% being singletons, with the ten largest covering 3.6%. The junction had 5 bases not matched to a gene; V was cut back by 6 bases and J by 6 bases. The CDR3 is 12 amino acids. Per the germline V gene, CDR1 is SSHAT and CDR2 is FNYEAQ (reference sequence). The sequence was collected from a female donor in good health, serving as a healthy control. The source material was memory CD4+ T cells from blood. This chain links TRBV7-7 with TRBJ2-7; the match to TRBD2 covers 7 bases. The CDR3 protein is CASRGLPREQYF. CDR3 DNA: TGTGCCAGCAGGGGACTACCGCGCGAGCAGTACTTC.